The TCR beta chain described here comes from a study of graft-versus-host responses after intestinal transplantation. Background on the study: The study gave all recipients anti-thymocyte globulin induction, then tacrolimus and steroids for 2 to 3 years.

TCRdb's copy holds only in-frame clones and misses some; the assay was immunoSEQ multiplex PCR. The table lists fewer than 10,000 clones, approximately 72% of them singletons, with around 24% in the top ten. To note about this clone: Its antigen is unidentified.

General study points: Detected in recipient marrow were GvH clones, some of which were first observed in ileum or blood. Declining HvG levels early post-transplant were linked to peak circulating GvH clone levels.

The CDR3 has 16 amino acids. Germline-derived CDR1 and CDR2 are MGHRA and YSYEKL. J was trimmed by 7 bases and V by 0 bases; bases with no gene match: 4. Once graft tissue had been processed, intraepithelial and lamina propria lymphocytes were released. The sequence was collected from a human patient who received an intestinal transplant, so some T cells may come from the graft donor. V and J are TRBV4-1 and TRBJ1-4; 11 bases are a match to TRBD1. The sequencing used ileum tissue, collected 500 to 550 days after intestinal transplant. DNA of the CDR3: TGCGCCAGCAGCCAAGATCGGGGGACAGGGGGTGAAAAACTGTTTTTT. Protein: CASSQDRGTGGEKLFF.